The 5 T cell receptor beta chains listed next were all sequenced from one sample in a study of Ad26.COV2.S vaccination and SARS-CoV-2 variants. The treatment was: roughly 18 received Ad26.COV2.S at low or high dose, single or two shots; 5 received placebo; per-sample allocation not given. Sampling happened 63 days after the first vaccine or placebo injection. Clones were read by immunoSEQ multiplex PCR, and TCRdb kept only the in-frame ones, dropping some. The sample has around 450,000 clones; less than 95% are singletons. The sample here was peripheral blood, taken in a trial of Ad26.COV2.S vaccine versus placebo. The receptors stem from a person aged 18 to 65 who received the Ad26.COV2.S COVID-19 vaccine or a placebo.

This rearrangement joins TRBV19 to TRBJ2-7; TRBD2 agrees at 10 bases. Trimming removed 6 bases from V and 0 bases from J; junction bases left unmatched: 2. The germline V gene has CDR1 LNHDA and CDR2 SQIVND (reference sequence). CDR3 length: 14 residues. The CDR3 DNA is TGTGCCAGTAGAGCGGGAGGGCCCTCCTACGAGCAGTACTTC. It yields the protein CASRAGGPSYEQYF.

The chain carries TRBV2 and TRBJ1-5, with D uncertain. Germline V gene data show CDR1 as SNHLY and CDR2 as FYNNEI. The CDR3 is 15 amino acids. Trimming removed 5 bases at V and 0 bases at J, with 11 bases between. CDR3 in amino acids: CASSYSRDSNQPQHF. For the CDR3, the DNA is TGTGCCAGCAGTTATTCTAGGGATAGCAATCAGCCCCAGCATTTT.

The chain has TRBV10-3 and TRBJ2-5, with 7 nucleotides matching TRBD1. The CDR3 is 14 residues long. V dropped 4 bases and J dropped 5; count of bases not matched to a gene: 7. The germline gives CDR1 ENHRY, CDR2 SYGVKD. The CDR3 loop reads CAISGSQGMETQYF. CDR3 sequence (DNA): TGTGCCATCAGTGGGTCACAGGGGATGGAGACCCAGTACTTC.

The genes are TRBV27 and TRBJ2-2; TRBD1 agrees at 7 bases. V dropped 2 bases and J dropped 7; count of bases not matched to a gene: 7. CDR3 length: 15 residues. Germline V gives CDR1 MNHEY, CDR2 SMNVEV (reference sequence). The CDR3, as DNA: TGTGCCAGCAGTTTAGGCGTAACAGGGGTCGGGGAGCTGTTTTTT. Amino acids: CASSLGVTGVGELFF.

This clone came up once. The chain uses TRBV7-9 and TRBJ2-1; TRBD1 might be the D (5 bases). V lost 3 bases, J lost 8 bases, and 11 bases lay in between. CDR1 SEHNR and CDR2 FQNEAQ come from the germline V gene (reference sequence). This CDR3 is 13 amino acids long. CDR3 nucleotide sequence: TGTGCCAGCAGCTTTCTAGGGGTCTATGAGCAGTTCTTC. Its protein is CASSFLGVYEQFF.